These 8 T cell receptor beta chains share one sample of origin, sequenced in a study of T-cell memory formation after mild COVID-19. TCRdb independently ran MiXCR on the 5' RACE reads; one entry per CDR3 protein. Among roughly 380,000 distinct CDR3 sequences listed, around 28% were seen once. Sequenced input: PBMCs or a T cell subset sorted from them (not recorded which). The source of these receptors is an adult woman who had mild COVID-19 (a few samples of this study predate the infection). Cell type and time point are not known.

This clonotype turned up a few times. The V gene is TRBV7-9, the J gene TRBJ2-3; tentatively, D is TRBD1 (5 bases). Trimming stripped 3 bases from V and 3 bases from J, with 10 bases between. From germline, CDR1 is SEHNR and CDR2 FQNEAQ (reference sequence). This CDR3 spans 14 amino acids. The CDR3 nucleotides are TGTGCCAGCAGCTTTGCCGCAGGGACAGATACGCAGTATTTT. This codes for CASSFAAGTDTQYF.

This clonotype was recorded a few times. The DNA of the CDR3 is TGCGCCAGCAGCCAACCCGGGGTAGCGGGCGAGACCCAGTACTTC. Protein: CASSQPGVAGETQYF. The chain combines TRBV4-1 with TRBJ2-5, with 7 bases that match TRBD2. This CDR3 region has 15 residues. V lost 2 bases and J lost 5; bases outside the gene matches: 8. Germline CDR1 and CDR2: MGHRA and YSYEKL.

The V call is TRBV5-1, the J call TRBJ2-1; TRBD2 might be the D (6 bases). Germline CDR1 and CDR2: SGHRS and YFSETQ. V was clipped by 4 bases and J by 3 bases, with 17 bases between them. This CDR3 comprises 16 residues. The CDR3 protein is CASSPGEGRGYNEQFF. In DNA, the CDR3 is TGCGCCAGCAGCCCGGGAGAGGGGAGAGGCTACAATGAGCAGTTCTTC.

V is TRBV24-1 and J is TRBJ2-3; 12 positions agree with TRBD2. CDR1 KGHDR and CDR2 SFDVKD come from the germline V gene. The V gene end was trimmed by 3 bases and the J gene end by 2 bases; junction bases not matched to a gene: 5. This CDR3 region has 17 residues. The CDR3 nucleotides read TGTGCCACCAGTGATCCTCGACTAGCGGGAGTCACAGATACGCAGTATTTT. It is translated as CATSDPRLAGVTDTQYF.

This clonotype was picked up a small number of times. This chain joins TRBV7-9 and TRBJ1-6; D not certain. Between the trimmed V and J ends, which lost 1 base and 7 bases, there was a span of 8 bases. CDR1 SEHNR and CDR2 FQNEAQ come from the germline V gene (reference sequence). The CDR3 contains 14 residues. Here the CDR3 DNA reads TGTGCCAGCAGCTTAGGGGCAGAAAATTCACCCCTCCACTTT. Translation gives CASSLGAENSPLHF. Using reference TRBV7-9 and TRBJ1-6 for the parts outside the CDR3, the full variable domain is DTGVSQNPRHKITKRGQNVTFRCDPISEHNRLYWYRQTLGQGPEFLTYFQNEAQLEKSRLLSDRFSAERPKGSFSTLEIQRTEQGDSAMYLCASSLGAENSPLHFGNGTRLTVT.

Only a few counts were recorded for this clonotype. The V call is TRBV29-1, the J call TRBJ2-5; TRBD1 aligns across 7 bases. V gave up 7 bases and J gave up 1 base; unmatched junction bases: 3. This CDR3 has 12 amino acids. Per the germline V gene, CDR1 is SQVTM and CDR2 is ANQGSEA. CDR3 region: CSATGAQETQYF. The CDR3 nucleotides read TGCAGCGCTACAGGGGCCCAAGAGACCCAGTACTTC.

The table lists this clonotype with a few counts. This sequence joins TRBV9 and TRBJ1-2; D might be TRBD1 (5 bases). V was pared by 0 bases and J by 4 bases, with 13 bases between. Per germline, CDR1 SGDLS and CDR2 YYNGEE. The CDR3 sequence is 15 residues long. The CDR3 DNA sequence: TGTGCCAGCAGCGTAGAGGGTGGGGGACTCTATGGCTACACCTTC. Protein: CASSVEGGGLYGYTF.

The genes are TRBV19 and TRBJ1-1; possibly TRBD1 for D (6 bases). The CDR3 is made up of 14 amino acids. Trimming stripped 8 bases from V and 4 bases from J, with 17 bases between. The germline V gene encodes CDR1 LNHDA and CDR2 SQIVND (reference sequence). The CDR3 DNA follows: TGTGCCAGTGGCCAGGGGCCCCTGGGCACTGAAGCTTTCTTT. Amino acid sequence: CASGQGPLGTEAFF.